Listed below are T cell receptor beta chains from one sample, sequenced in a study of blood T cell repertoires in COVID-19. Produced via immunoSEQ multiplex PCR; TCRdb's table is partial and in-frame only. The table lists about 98,000 clones, around nine tenths of them singletons. Sequenced: peripheral blood. The receptors originated from a middle-aged man with acute or convalescent COVID-19. Both conserved end residues are trimmed from each CDR3. Rows give clone size only sometimes, using once, few, many, or a class for an expanded clone.

len	j_gene	v_gene	abundance	CDR3aa
12	TRBJ2-7	TRBV27	.	ASTRTGGRDEQY
12	TRBJ2-5	TRBV24-1	.	ATGVGTPQETQY
12	TRBJ2-2	TRBV20-1	.	SASRGGNTGELF
10	TRBJ2-1	TRBV5-1	.	ASSSDLNEQF
14	TRBJ1-5	TRBV19	.	ASSYKARGMGQPQH
12	TRBJ2-3	TRBV5-8	once	ASSYPSGWGTQY
13	TRBJ2-7	TRBV6-1	once	ASSEDPGGYYEQY
12	TRBJ1-2	TRBV18	.	ASSPDRAGYGYT
12	TRBJ1-4	TRBV5-6	.	ASSSKRANEKLF
13	TRBJ2-4	TRBV6-5	.	ASSLGGTGRHIQY
14	TRBJ1-1	TRBV12-5	.	ASGFPLAEKNTEAF
13	TRBJ1-2	TRBV3-1/TRBV3-2	.	ASSPRDRVDYGYT
12	TRBJ2-1	TRBV6-5	.	ASMPSGRDDEQF
12	TRBJ2-7	TRBV11-2	.	ASSQDGRVREQY
11	TRBJ2-3	TRBV5-1	.	ASCRGSSDTQY
10	TRBJ2-5	TRBV30	.	AWSLTGETQY
13	TRBJ2-5	TRBV4-1	once	ASSQDLRGPETQY
13	TRBJ1-4	TRBV6-5	few	ASYPRGTGNEKLF
13	TRBJ1-6	TRBV7-3	.	ASSLTGTGSSPLH
13	TRBJ2-5	TRBV4-1	.	ASSRGQGGEETQY
11	TRBJ2-7	TRBV6-5	.	ASRAGPTYEQY
12	TRBJ2-3	TRBV18	.	ASSPQSNADTQY
13	TRBJ2-5	TRBV6-5	.	ASSSPGQGLETQY
13	TRBJ2-7	TRBV6-1	.	ASSEENGSSYEQY
13	TRBJ2-5	TRBV5-1	.	ASSRTDRAQETQY
14	TRBJ2-3	TRBV7-2	.	ASSPGKSGRADTQY
10	TRBJ1-4	TRBV2	.	ASNDRVEKLF
13	TRBJ2-3	TRBV19	.	ASSAVGQGTDTQY
12	TRBJ1-3	TRBV7-8	once	ASSKRGIGNTIY
16	TRBJ1-5	TRBV1	.	TSRGKTGGEIISQPQH
13	TRBJ1-1	TRBV30	.	AWRAPTGGLNEAF
12	TRBJ1-5	TRBV11-2	few	ASSLGRGNQPQH
13	TRBJ1-1	TRBV7-9	.	ASSLGGLGDTEAF
11	TRBJ2-1	TRBV5-1	.	ASSPLTGNEQF
13	TRBJ2-1	TRBV7-3	few	ASSRGGTGRNEQF
12	TRBJ2-7	TRBV28	.	ASRSGGPRYEQY
11	TRBJ2-2	TRBV12-3/TRBV12-4	few	ASRAQNTGELF
13	TRBJ1-4	TRBV2	.	ASSGEQGGGEKLF
15	TRBJ1-1	TRBV6-1	.	ASSEDSGGLMNTEAF
16	TRBJ2-1	TRBV4-1	.	ASSQTELAGVTYNEQF
14	TRBJ2-2	TRBV5-4	.	ASSLALRGGTGELF
14	TRBJ2-2	TRBV18	.	ASSPGLAGVSRELF
16	TRBJ2-1	TRBV9	.	ASSAGTSGRAAYNEQF
12	TRBJ2-3	TRBV15	.	ATRLDRGTDTQY
12	TRBJ2-3	TRBV24-1	.	AIGAGGYTDTQY
11	TRBJ2-7	TRBV5-1	.	ASSLKAGIEQY
12	TRBJ2-1	TRBV19	.	ASSWGGFYNEQF
12	TRBJ1-2	TRBV10-3	.	AISALGTYYGYT
12	TRBJ1-1	TRBV6-5	once	ASSRRQGGREAF
13	TRBJ1-2	TRBV11-2	.	ASSTRDRGFYGYT
11	TRBJ2-1	TRBV11-1	.	ASSLGLPNEQF
12	TRBJ2-2	TRBV10-2	.	ASTRTGSAGELF
14	TRBJ2-2	TRBV11-3	.	ASSLGVSGTTGELF
13	TRBJ2-2	TRBV9	.	ASSLRDFNTGELF
13	TRBJ2-2	TRBV2	few	ASSPSSVNTGELF